Sequencing of this T cell receptor beta chain was carried out in a study of blood T cell repertoires in COVID-19. There are 15 residues in the CDR3. Germline CDR1 is SGHTA and CDR2 is FQGNSA. J was trimmed by 6 bases and V by 5 bases; bases with no gene match: 11. As originally analysed: Amplifying reference gene primers gave estimates of nucleated cell counts. The table came from immunoSEQ multiplex PCR; TCRdb's copy has only in-frame clones and leaves some out. The DNA gave D and trimming, while V, J and clone size come from that table. The sample shows under 400,000 clones, about 86% of them seen only once.

The sample was PBMCs or T cells enriched from blood (not recorded which). The V call is TRBV7-2, the J call TRBJ2-7; 9 nucleotides agree with TRBD1. The sequence came from a woman between 40 and 50 years old with acute COVID-19. For the CDR3, the DNA is TGTGCCAGCAGCCCAGCAGGGACAGGGATCGGCGAGCAGTACTTC. Protein: CASSPAGTGIGEQYF.